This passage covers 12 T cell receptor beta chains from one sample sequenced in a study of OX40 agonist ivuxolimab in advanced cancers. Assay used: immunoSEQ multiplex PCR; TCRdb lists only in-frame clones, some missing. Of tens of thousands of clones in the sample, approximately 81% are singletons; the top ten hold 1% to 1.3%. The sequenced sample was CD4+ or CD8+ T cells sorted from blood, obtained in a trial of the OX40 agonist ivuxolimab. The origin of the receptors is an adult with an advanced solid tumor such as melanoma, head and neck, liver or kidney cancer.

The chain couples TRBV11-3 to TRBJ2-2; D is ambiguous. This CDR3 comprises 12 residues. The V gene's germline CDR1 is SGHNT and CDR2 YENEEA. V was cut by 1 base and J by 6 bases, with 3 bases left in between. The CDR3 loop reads CASSLGSGELFF. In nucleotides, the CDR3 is TGTGCCAGCAGCTTAGGGTCCGGGGAGCTGTTTTTT.

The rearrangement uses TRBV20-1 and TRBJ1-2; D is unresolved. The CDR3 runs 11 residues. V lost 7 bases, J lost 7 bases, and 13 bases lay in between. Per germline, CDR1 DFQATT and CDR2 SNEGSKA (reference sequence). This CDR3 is CSDDHGVGYTF. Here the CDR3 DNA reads TGCAGTGATGATCACGGGGTTGGCTACACCTTC.

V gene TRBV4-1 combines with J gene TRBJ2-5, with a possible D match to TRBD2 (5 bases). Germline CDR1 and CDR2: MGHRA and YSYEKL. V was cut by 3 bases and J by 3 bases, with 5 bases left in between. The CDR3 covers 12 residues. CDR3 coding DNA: TGCGCCAGCAGCCAGGGAGAAGAGACCCAGTACTTC. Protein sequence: CASSQGEETQYF.

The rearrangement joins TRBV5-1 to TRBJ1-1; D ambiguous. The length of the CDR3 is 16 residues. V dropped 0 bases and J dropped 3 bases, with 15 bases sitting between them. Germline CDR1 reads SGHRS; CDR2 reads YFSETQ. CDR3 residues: CASSLGETRSYTEAFF. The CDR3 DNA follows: TGCGCCAGCAGCTTGGGGGAAACCCGTTCGTACACTGAAGCTTTCTTT.

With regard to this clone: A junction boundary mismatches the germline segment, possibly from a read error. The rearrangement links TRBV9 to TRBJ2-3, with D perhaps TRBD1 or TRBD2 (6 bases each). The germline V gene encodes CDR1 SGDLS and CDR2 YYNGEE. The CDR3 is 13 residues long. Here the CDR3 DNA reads TGTGCCAGCAGCGTAGTACCCGGGGGCCCTCAAGAATTT. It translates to CASSVVPGGPQEF.

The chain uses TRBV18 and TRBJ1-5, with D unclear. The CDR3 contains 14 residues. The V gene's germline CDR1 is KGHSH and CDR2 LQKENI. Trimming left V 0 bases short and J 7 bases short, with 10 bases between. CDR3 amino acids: CASSPPSEAQPQHF. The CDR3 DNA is TGTGCCAGCTCACCACCGAGTGAGGCACAGCCCCAGCATTTT.

The CDR3, as DNA: TGCGCCAGCAGCGCGGACAGGGGCACAGATACGCAGTATTTT. Protein product: CASSADRGTDTQYF. This sequence joins TRBV5-1 and TRBJ2-3, with TRBD1 matching 8 bases. Per the germline V gene, CDR1 is SGHRS and CDR2 is YFSETQ. V trimming: 4 bases; J trimming: 1 base; junction bases outside the gene matches: 2. The CDR3 has 14 residues.

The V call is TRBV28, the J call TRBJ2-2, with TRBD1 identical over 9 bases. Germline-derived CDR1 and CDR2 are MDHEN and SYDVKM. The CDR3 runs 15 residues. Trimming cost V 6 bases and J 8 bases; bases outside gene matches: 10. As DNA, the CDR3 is TGTGCCAGCAGCCGGGACAGGGTCGTTCCGGGGGAGCTGTTTTTT. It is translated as CASSRDRVVPGELFF.

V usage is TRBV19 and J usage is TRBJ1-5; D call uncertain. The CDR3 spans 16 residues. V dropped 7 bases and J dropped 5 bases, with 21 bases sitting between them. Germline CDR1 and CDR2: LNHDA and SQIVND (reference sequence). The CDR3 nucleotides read TGTGCCAGTATCCCTTACATCGGGTTTGACGATCAGCCCCAGCATTTT. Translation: CASIPYIGFDDQPQHF.

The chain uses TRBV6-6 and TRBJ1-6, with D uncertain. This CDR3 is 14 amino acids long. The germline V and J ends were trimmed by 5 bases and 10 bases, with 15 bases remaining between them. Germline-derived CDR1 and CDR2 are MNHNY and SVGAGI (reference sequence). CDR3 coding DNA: TGTGCCAGCAGTCCACGGGTTAGGGAATCACCCCTCCACTTT. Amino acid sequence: CASSPRVRESPLHF.

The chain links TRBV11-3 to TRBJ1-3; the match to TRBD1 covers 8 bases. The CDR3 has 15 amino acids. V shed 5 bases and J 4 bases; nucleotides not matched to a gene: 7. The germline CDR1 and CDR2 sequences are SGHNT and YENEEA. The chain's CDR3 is CASSPGGAGGNTIYF. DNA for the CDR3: TGTGCCAGCAGCCCAGGGGGCGCGGGAGGAAACACCATATATTTT.

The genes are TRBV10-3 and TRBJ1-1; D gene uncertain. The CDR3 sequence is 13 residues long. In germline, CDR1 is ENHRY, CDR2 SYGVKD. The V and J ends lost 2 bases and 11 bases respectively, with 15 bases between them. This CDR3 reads CAISEPLFGRAFF. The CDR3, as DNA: TGTGCCATCAGTGAGCCCCTCTTCGGACGTGCTTTCTTT.